This T cell receptor (beta chain) was captured in a study of cytomegalovirus exposure and HLA in healthy donors (dated by TCRdb to the late 2010s). Context from the whole study: A later analysis indicated that the 120 validation repertoires were generated on the platform also employed for the approximately 690 repertoires of the first cohort. The study was designed to test whether signatures of past pathogen exposure could be identified by cataloging public T cell receptors. Besides the first cohort of 666 subjects, a separate validation cohort made up of 120 different subjects was used. To predict cytomegalovirus infection status, the study brought together high-throughput TCR immunosequencing, statistical association of individual TCRs with disease status, and machine learning. Study-wide findings and limitations: A later analysis had no HLA typing for the validation cohort, so co-occurrence there was scored across all 120 repertoires. Across donors, most TCR sequences were observed very rarely, whereas some public TCRs were present in many individuals. Cytomegalovirus status was reported to be diagnosed by the classifier with high specificity and sensitivity in both the original and validation cohorts. A few of the identified cytomegalovirus-associated TCR beta chains were confirmed in vitro to be specific for cytomegalovirus antigens. A total of roughly 160 TCR beta chains were listed by the study as associated with cytomegalovirus. The authors suggested that the approach could potentially be extended to other disease states and immunological phenotypes. A later analysis found that TCRs clustered in the first cohort also tended to co-occur in the 100 to 150 validation repertoires, with 94% of cluster scores above 0.

Of note for this clone: The target of this receptor is not known. The sample holds no much larger clone one base away, and base qualities are not on file.

The donors were included in the validation cohort of over a hundred subjects, a group kept apart from the roughly 670-subject first cohort. Trimming removed 0 bases from V and 3 bases from J; the gene matches leave 4 bases unexplained. Measured from the cysteine to the phenylalanine, the CDR3 is 16 residues long. Left in the record is the CDR3 DNA by itself, 48 bases read in frame from the first base. The germline V gene gives CDR1 as SGHRS and CDR2 as YFSETQ. The library relied on the immunoSEQ multiplex PCR assay. The paper's data handling went like this. To diagnose cytomegalovirus status from the catalog of TCR beta chain sequences, a statistical classification framework was built. This is the immuneACCESS table as TCRdb keeps it, with only in-frame sequences that have V and J called. A part of the clones is gone; compared with another copy, unresolved V genes explain less than half, and the rest is unexplained. The V and J calls and clone size come from that table; D and trimming were worked out from the DNA. The sample records 160,000 or so clones, 88% of which are singletons. The top ten clonotypes cover about 2.7% of the sample.

The chain is assembled from TRBV5-1 and TRBJ2-1; 9 bases in the junction line up with TRBD1. The source material was PBMCs. The receptor was isolated from a man in his late teens or twenties in good health and CMV-seronegative. The sequence in DNA is TGCGCCAGCAGCTTGGAAAACAGGGGGCTCTACAATGAGCAGTTCTTC. Its protein product is CASSLENRGLYNEQFF.